The entry below describes one T cell receptor beta chain. This entry is derived from a study of T-cell reconstitution after alpha-beta-depleted transplantation in children. The authors prepared the TCRbeta library with unique molecular identifiers. TCRdb re-called the PCR reads with MiXCR, one entry per CDR3 protein. Among about 900,000 distinct CDR3 sequences, under 30% were seen once, and the ten largest hold about 28%. With 0 bases removed from V and 3 bases from J, the gap between germline ends came to 12 bases. The germline gives CDR1 MGHDK, CDR2 SYGVNS. The CDR3 runs to 16 residues. The source was PBMCs, mostly from graft donor cells, collected 360 days after TCRalphabeta/CD19-depleted stem cell transplant. V and J are TRBV25-1 and TRBJ1-5; weak D call: TRBD1 (6 bases). This clonotype was sampled from a boy younger than two who had a stem cell transplant for SCID, so the T cells may come from the graft donor. CDR3 protein: CASSEYVGGHNQPQHF. In nucleotides, the CDR3 is TGTGCCAGCAGTGAATATGTGGGGGGCCACAATCAGCCCCAGCATTTT.